The source of this T cell receptor beta chain is a study of cytomegalovirus exposure and HLA in healthy donors. General observations from the study: Reported results showed that the classifier diagnosed cytomegalovirus status with high specificity and sensitivity.

Sequenced by immunoSEQ multiplex PCR; TCRdb stores in-frame clones only, minus some. The data show over 110,000 clones, around nine tenths seen once. The ends lost 8 bases at V and 7 bases at J; junction bases unmatched: 8. This CDR3 comprises 12 residues. Germline V gene sequence: CDR1 MNHNS, CDR2 SASEGT. This clone has only a few counts. Its antigen is not known. The chain couples TRBV6-1 to TRBJ2-7; 7 bases align to TRBD2. The specimen was PBMCs. The receptor was isolated from a man between 18 and 35 years old in good health and CMV-seropositive. CDR3 sequence reads: CASVGRTREQYF. The CDR3, as DNA: TGTGCCAGCGTGGGACGGACTAGGGAGCAGTACTTC.